These 27 T cell receptor beta chains originate from one sample sequenced in a study of CXCR3-negative and CXCR3-positive naive CD8 T cells. Researchers prepared the TRB cDNA libraries using 5' RACE with UMI labels. TCRdb reworked the 5' RACE reads into one entry per CDR3 protein, no DNA. This sample carries 120,000 to 150,000 distinct CDR3 sequences, with about 0.27% going to the ten biggest clones. These receptors have no known antigen. Findings and caveats of the study: Greater hydrophobicity was found in TRB CDR3s of CXCR3-positive naive cells than of CXCR3-negative naive cells.

Source material: naive CXCR3+ CD8+ T cells from blood. Subset defined: CD45RO-CCR7+CD27+CD95- naive CD8+ T cells expressing CXCR3 (TNR3+). The origin of the receptors is a human donor in good health. Some clones in this sample may be carry-over from other donors' samples.

This chain joins TRBV30 and TRBJ1-5. The germline CDR1 and CDR2 sequences are GTSNPN and SVGIG (reference sequence). The CDR3 covers 15 residues. CDR3 sequence reads: CAWSVDGYSNQPQHF.

The chain carries TRBV7-6 and TRBJ1-1; with no DNA, the TCRdb D assignment of TRBD1 cannot be verified. The CDR3 covers 14 residues. Germline V gives CDR1 SGHVS, CDR2 FNYEAQ. The CDR3 protein is CASRPNREVTEAFF.

The chain has TRBV29-1 and TRBJ2-7. The CDR3 is made up of 11 amino acids. Per the germline V gene, CDR1 is SQVTM and CDR2 is ANQGSEA. CDR3 residues: CSVAGSGEQYF.

The genes are TRBV12-3 or TRBV12-4 and TRBJ2-5; TCRdb reports TRBD1, a call that lacks DNA to check it against. This CDR3 is built from 12 residues. CDR3 sequence reads: CATGFTQETQYF.

V gene TRBV6-6 combines with J gene TRBJ2-2. The CDR3 sequence is 14 residues long. The germline gives CDR1 MNHNY, CDR2 SVGAGI (reference sequence). The CDR3 protein is CASRRDANTGELFF.

J is TRBJ2-3 and V is TRBV27; the TCRdb D gene call, TRBD2, has no DNA to confirm it. CDR1 MNHEY and CDR2 SMNVEV come from the germline V gene (reference sequence). The CDR3 runs to 16 residues. CDR3 amino acids: CASSFWGLALPDTQYF.

J is TRBJ2-7 and V is TRBV7-9; there is no DNA to check the TCRdb D call of TRBD1. The CDR3 extends over 15 amino acids. Germline V gene data show CDR1 as SEHNR and CDR2 as FQNEAQ (reference sequence). CDR3 residues: CASSPGTGGFYEQYF.

The CDR3 protein is CASSLHRGDTEAFF. The chain recombines TRBV28 with TRBJ1-1; the D call of TRBD1 rests on TCRdb alone, since no DNA is present to check it. Germline-derived CDR1 and CDR2 are MDHEN and SYDVKM. The CDR3 is 14 residues long.

The chain has TRBV20-1 and TRBJ2-1. The CDR3 extends over 14 amino acids. Germline CDR1 is DFQATT and CDR2 is SNEGSKA (reference sequence). This CDR3 reads CSAEDLDLYNEQFF.

The chain carries TRBV29-1 and TRBJ1-2; the D call from TCRdb, TRBD1, cannot be confirmed without DNA. This CDR3 has 14 amino acids. CDR1 and CDR2 (germline): SQVTM, ANQGSEA. The CDR3: CSAYFETGDYGYTF.

The genes are TRBV7-6 and TRBJ2-3; TCRdb indicates TRBD1, and absent DNA this call remains unverified. Germline V lookup: CDR1 SGHVS, CDR2 FNYEAQ. The CDR3 is made up of 16 amino acids. CDR3 region: CASSLARWGNTDTQYF.

The genes are TRBV5-1 and TRBJ2-1; TCRdb's D call, TRBD2, is unchecked because there is no DNA. Germline assignment: CDR1 SGHRS and CDR2 YFSETQ. This CDR3 has 16 amino acids. The CDR3 region is CASSLEAGGPYNEQFF.

This chain uses TRBV6-5 with TRBJ1-1. Germline CDR1 and CDR2: MNHEY and SVGAGI. This CDR3 has 13 amino acids. The CDR3: CASSYGPNTEAFF.

J is TRBJ2-1 and V is TRBV29-1; TCRdb gives TRBD1 as the D gene, but with no DNA this cannot be confirmed. CDR1 is SQVTM, CDR2 ANQGSEA, per germline. This CDR3 contains 13 residues. CDR3 region: CSVRGWGDNEQFF.

This rearrangement joins TRBV2 to TRBJ1-6. The CDR3 runs to 16 residues. The V gene's germline CDR1 is SNHLY and CDR2 FYNNEI. CDR3 sequence: CASSEGGVSYNSPLHF.

This chain links TRBV6-2 or TRBV6-3 with TRBJ2-7; TCRdb reports TRBD1, a call that lacks DNA to check it against. Per germline, CDR1 MNHEY and CDR2 SVGEGT. The CDR3 length is 18 residues. The CDR3: CASSPDRAGRWRTYEQYF.

The chain uses TRBV7-9 and TRBJ2-7. The CDR3 totals 12 residues. Germline-derived CDR1 and CDR2 are SEHNR and FQNEAQ (reference sequence). The chain's CDR3 is CASRGSSYEQYF.

The chain is built from TRBV10-3 and TRBJ2-4. The CDR3 is 13 amino acids. Germline values: CDR1 ENHRY, CDR2 SYGVKD. The CDR3 here is CAISDRGFDIQYF.

The gene calls are TRBV28 and TRBJ1-2; TCRdb designates TRBD1, a call that cannot be tested without DNA. CDR1 is MDHEN and CDR2 is SYDVKM in the germline V gene. This CDR3 has 14 residues. CDR3 in amino acids: CASTPQDSDYGYTF.

CDR3 sequence: CASSEGVGYEQYF. The V call is TRBV7-2, the J call TRBJ2-7; absent DNA, TCRdb's TRBD1 call cannot be checked. Per germline, CDR1 SGHTA and CDR2 FQGNSA. The CDR3 is 13 amino acids.

J is TRBJ1-1 and V is TRBV20-1; TCRdb designates TRBD1, a call that cannot be tested without DNA. The CDR3 has 14 amino acids. CDR1 is DFQATT and CDR2 is SNEGSKA in the germline V gene (reference sequence). CDR3 amino acids: CSARDRQGVTEAFF.

The genes are TRBV21-1 and TRBJ2-3. TRBV21-1 is recorded as a pseudogene. The CDR3 spans 13 residues. The chain's CDR3 is CASSKDGEDTQYF.

The chain joins TRBV28 to TRBJ2-2. Germline lookup yields CDR1 MDHEN and CDR2 SYDVKM. The CDR3 totals 13 residues. CDR3 amino acids: CVSSLLPTGELFF.

The genes are TRBV12-5 and TRBJ1-1. CDR1 and CDR2 from the germline V gene are LGHNT and FRNRAP. This CDR3 comprises 12 residues. The CDR3 sequence is CASGPVPAEAFF.

The chain uses TRBV29-1 and TRBJ2-7. The CDR3 is 13 amino acids. Germline CDR1 reads SQVTM; CDR2 reads ANQGSEA. The CDR3 region is CSVEDEVGYEQYF.

The chain couples TRBV3-1 to TRBJ2-7; TCRdb outputs TRBD1, but without DNA this stays unchecked. From germline, CDR1 is LGHDT and CDR2 YNNKEL (reference sequence). This CDR3 is built from 17 residues. The CDR3 sequence is CASSPNNNRGRAYEQYF.

This rearrangement joins TRBV7-8 to TRBJ2-3; the TCRdb D gene call, TRBD1, has no DNA to confirm it. The CDR3 runs 15 residues. Germline-derived CDR1 and CDR2 are SGHVS and FQNEAQ. This chain's CDR3 is CASSPLVGGGDTQYF.